This entry describes one T cell receptor (beta chain). Its antigen remains unknown. CDR3 length: 18 amino acids. The entry originates in a study of monozygotic twins with inflammatory bowel disease. The template switching step added UMIs that contained a 6-nucleotide sample barcode. TCRdb reprocessed the 5' RACE reads and stores each CDR3 protein as one record, lacking DNA. The sample data list 140,000 to 150,000 distinct CDR3 sequences. Study outcomes and limitations: Distinction of different T cell subtypes was not possible.

This chain uses TRBV12-3 or TRBV12-4 with TRBJ1-4. This clonotype was sampled from a human donor with ulcerative colitis or Crohn's disease, or a healthy co-twin of an affected twin (not recorded which). Sequenced sample: blood. The CDR3 loop is CASTFKGRKLERDEKLFF.